This entry describes one T cell receptor (beta chain). Its cognate antigen is unknown. The sample belongs to a study of cytomegalovirus exposure and HLA in healthy donors. Study-wide results and caveats: It was 150 to 200 TCR beta chains that were listed as cytomegalovirus-associated. The dataset shows that most TCR sequences were rare, while some public TCRs occurred in many donors.

The assay was immunoSEQ multiplex PCR, and TCRdb's table has in-frame clones only and misses some. The sample holds 150,000 to 200,000 clones, roughly 90% seen once. The donors were in the approximately 120-subject validation cohort; that cohort was separate from the approximately 700-subject first cohort. Looked up from germline, CDR1 is SGDLS and CDR2 is YYNGEE. V lost 0 bases and J lost 2, with 15 bases in between. The CDR3 contains 16 residues. The TCR sequence derives from a young woman in good health and CMV-seronegative. V is TRBV9 and J is TRBJ2-7; unclear D gene. The sequenced material came from PBMCs. This chain's CDR3 is CASSVAAAARPYEQYF. DNA for the CDR3: TGTGCCAGCAGCGTAGCTGCCGCGGCGAGACCCTACGAGCAGTACTTC.